These T cell receptor beta chains were read from a single sample in a study of CD8+ T cells in alopecia areata. Repertoires were generated with immunoSEQ multiplex PCR, while TCRdb's copy carries only in-frame clones and drops some. Seen here are 150,000 to 200,000 clones, around 60% observed once, and the top ten hold 13% to 15%. The material sequenced was CD4+ T cells sorted from blood, taken at week 24, from a patient treated with tofacitinib. The source of these receptors is a human donor with alopecia areata. The CDR3 runs from the conserved cysteine through the conserved F or W. A D gene is named only where the DNA matches it firmly. A row's size may be missing; if present it is once, few, many or a size class.

V gene: TRBV5-1; J gene: TRBJ1-6; clone size: -; D gene: -; CDR3 DNA: TGCGCCAGCAGCTTGGGGCAGGAGGGGAATTCACCCCTCCACTTT; CDR3 protein: CASSLGQEGNSPLHF
V gene: TRBV29-1; J gene: TRBJ1-5; clone size: -; D gene: TRBD1; CDR3 DNA: TGCAGCGTTGCCGAGACAGGGGTACGGCAGCCCCAGCATTTT; CDR3 protein: CSVAETGVRQPQHF
V gene: TRBV30; J gene: TRBJ1-2; clone size: -; D gene: -; CDR3 DNA: TGTGCCTGGAGTGTACTCCAACCCTACTATGGCTACACCTTC; CDR3 protein: CAWSVLQPYYGYTF
V gene: TRBV7-9; J gene: TRBJ2-1; clone size: -; D gene: -; CDR3 DNA: TGTGCCAGCAGCCACTCGTCGGGGGAGCAGTTCTTC; CDR3 protein: CASSHSSGEQFF
V gene: TRBV6-5; J gene: TRBJ2-7; clone size: -; D gene: -; CDR3 DNA: TGTGCCAGCGGCGCAGGGCACTCCTACGAGCAGTACTTC; CDR3 protein: CASGAGHSYEQYF
V gene: TRBV20-1; J gene: TRBJ1-1; clone size: -; D gene: -; CDR3 DNA: TGCAGTACCAGTGAAGGAACTGAAGCTTTCTTT; CDR3 protein: CSTSEGTEAFF
V gene: TRBV7-3; J gene: TRBJ1-1; clone size: -; D gene: TRBD1; CDR3 DNA: TGTGCCAGCAGCTTAGGGACAGGGGAGACTGAAGCTTTCTTT; CDR3 protein: CASSLGTGETEAFF
V gene: TRBV9; J gene: TRBJ1-2; clone size: -; D gene: TRBD1; CDR3 DNA: TGTGCCAGCAGCACTGGACAGGCGGGCTACACCTTC; CDR3 protein: CASSTGQAGYTF
V gene: TRBV2; J gene: TRBJ1-5; clone size: -; D gene: -; CDR3 DNA: TGTGCCAGCAGTGGGTATAGCAATCAGCCCCAGCATTTT; CDR3 protein: CASSGYSNQPQHF
V gene: TRBV7-9; J gene: TRBJ2-3; clone size: -; D gene: -; CDR3 DNA: TGTGCCAGCCTAGATACTGCGGGCACAGATACGCAGTATTTT; CDR3 protein: CASLDTAGTDTQYF
V gene: TRBV29-1; J gene: TRBJ1-1; clone size: -; D gene: -; CDR3 DNA: TGCAGCTCCCTGGGTCGGATGAACACTGAAGCTTTCTTT; CDR3 protein: CSSLGRMNTEAFF
V gene: TRBV30; J gene: TRBJ1-1; clone size: -; D gene: -; CDR3 DNA: TGTGCCTGGAGTGTTGACAGTCCGAACACTGAAGCTTTCTTT; CDR3 protein: CAWSVDSPNTEAFF
V gene: TRBV4-1; J gene: TRBJ1-5; clone size: -; D gene: -; CDR3 DNA: TGCGCCAGCAGCCAGGAAACAGGGTTTGGTCAGCCCCAGCATTTT; CDR3 protein: CASSQETGFGQPQHF
V gene: TRBV29-1; J gene: TRBJ1-5; clone size: -; D gene: -; CDR3 DNA: TGCAGCGCCATACAGGGAAATCAGCCCCAGCATTTT; CDR3 protein: CSAIQGNQPQHF
V gene: TRBV4-1; J gene: TRBJ2-5; clone size: -; D gene: -; CDR3 DNA: TGCGCCAGCAGCCTACCCCAGAGAAGCGAGACCCAGTACTTC; CDR3 protein: CASSLPQRSETQYF
V gene: TRBV7-8; J gene: TRBJ1-5; clone size: -; D gene: TRBD1; CDR3 DNA: TGTGCCAGCAGCCCACGACAGGGGTATAGCAATCAGCCCCAGCATTTT; CDR3 protein: CASSPRQGYSNQPQHF
V gene: TRBV30; J gene: TRBJ1-2; clone size: -; D gene: -; CDR3 DNA: TGTGCCTGGAGCCTCGGTGGGCTGATATATGGCTACACCTTC; CDR3 protein: CAWSLGGLIYGYTF
V gene: TRBV5-6; J gene: TRBJ1-6; clone size: -; D gene: -; CDR3 DNA: TGTGCCAGCAGCTTGGACAATAATTCACCCCTCCACTTT; CDR3 protein: CASSLDNNSPLHF
V gene: TRBV5-6; J gene: TRBJ2-7; clone size: few; D gene: TRBD1; CDR3 DNA: TGTGCCAGCAGACGAGGACAGGGGGGGCACGAGCAGTACTTC; CDR3 protein: CASRRGQGGHEQYF
V gene: TRBV5-6; J gene: TRBJ2-2; clone size: -; D gene: -; CDR3 DNA: TGTGCCAGCAGCTCGGGCGTAAGACGTGGCACCGGGGAGCTGTTTTTT; CDR3 protein: CASSSGVRRGTGELFF
V gene: TRBV30; J gene: TRBJ1-2; clone size: -; D gene: -; CDR3 DNA: TGTGCCTGGAGTGATCTGGGGCGGAACAACTATGGCTACACCTTC; CDR3 protein: CAWSDLGRNNYGYTF
V gene: TRBV7-6; J gene: TRBJ1-4; clone size: few; D gene: -; CDR3 DNA: TGTGCCAGCAGCTTGCCCGGGACCAATGAAAAACTGTTTTTT; CDR3 protein: CASSLPGTNEKLFF
V gene: TRBV10-3; J gene: TRBJ1-5; clone size: -; D gene: -; CDR3 DNA: TGTGCCATCAGTGAGCCAGATCAGCCCCAGCATTTT; CDR3 protein: CAISEPDQPQHF
V gene: TRBV29-1; J gene: TRBJ2-5; clone size: -; D gene: -; CDR3 DNA: TGCAGCGTTCTAAGGGTAGAACTTGAAGAGACCCAGTACTTC; CDR3 protein: CSVLRVELEETQYF
V gene: TRBV27; J gene: TRBJ2-7; clone size: -; D gene: TRBD1; CDR3 DNA: TGTGCCACACAAACTCGACAGGGGACCGAGCAGTACTTC; CDR3 protein: CATQTRQGTEQYF
V gene: TRBV5-4; J gene: TRBJ1-2; clone size: -; D gene: -; CDR3 DNA: TGTGCCAGCAGCCGGGACACCTATGGCTACACCTTC; CDR3 protein: CASSRDTYGYTF
V gene: TRBV30; J gene: TRBJ1-5; clone size: -; D gene: -; CDR3 DNA: TGTGCCTGGAGTGTAGGGGGGACGAGTCAGCCCCAGCATTTT; CDR3 protein: CAWSVGGTSQPQHF
V gene: TRBV7-2; J gene: TRBJ2-5; clone size: few; D gene: TRBD2; CDR3 DNA: TGTGCCAGCAGCTTAGCAGCGGGGGGGCGGGAGACCCAGTACTTC; CDR3 protein: CASSLAAGGRETQYF